These 29 T cell receptor beta chains originate from one sample sequenced in a study of Graves' ophthalmopathy and Graves' hyperthyroidism. RNA transcripts served as template for amplifying TCR beta CDR3 sequences. An initial RT-PCR round employing HTBI primers preceded a second-round multiplex PCR. Via MiXCR, TCRdb re-called the multiplex PCR reads, giving one row per CDR3 protein. The sample contains 650,000 to 800,000 distinct CDR3 sequences, about 40% of which appear only once. What was sequenced was peripheral blood. The receptors were sampled from an adult man with Graves' ophthalmopathy.

This clonotype was seen at least ten times. The chain recombines TRBV19 with TRBJ2-7, with a tentative D call TRBD2 (5 bases). Germline V CDR1 and CDR2: LNHDA, SQIVND (reference sequence). Trimming pared 7 bases from V and 2 bases from J, leaving 12 bases between. This CDR3 is 13 amino acids long. The CDR3 spells CASTRTPPYEQYF. CDR3 coding DNA: TGTGCCAGTACCCGGACTCCTCCCTACGAGCAGTACTTC.

This clonotype has only a few counts. V is TRBV25-1 and J is TRBJ1-6; D is unclear. The CDR3 is made up of 12 amino acids. V dropped 8 bases and J dropped 7 bases, with 9 bases sitting between them. The germline gives CDR1 MGHDK, CDR2 SYGVNS. DNA of the CDR3: TGTGCCAGCTCACGGCGAAATTCACCCCTCCACTTT. Translated, it gives CASSRRNSPLHF.

The V call is TRBV24-1, the J call TRBJ1-2, with 8 bases aligning to TRBD1. Per the germline V gene, CDR1 is KGHDR and CDR2 is SFDVKD. The J segment lost 3 bases and the V segment lost 5 bases, leaving 4 bases of the junction unmatched. The CDR3 consists of 14 residues. The chain's CDR3 is CATSGGQADYGYTF. DNA for the CDR3: TGTGCCACCAGTGGGGGACAGGCTGACTATGGCTACACCTTC.

This clonotype was found many times. The chain is built from TRBV7-2 and TRBJ1-1; a possible D gene is TRBD1 (6 bases). V dropped 2 bases and J dropped 5 bases, with 21 bases sitting between them. The CDR3 covers 17 residues. The germline V gene has CDR1 SGHTA and CDR2 FQGNSA. CDR3 DNA: TGTGCCAGCAGCTTAAGGCAGGGGAAGGGAGTAAGGACTGAAGCTTTCTTT. Translating it yields CASSLRQGKGVRTEAFF.

V is TRBV10-3 and J is TRBJ2-7; TRBD1 might be the D (6 bases). Trimming left V 8 bases short and J 3 bases short, with 14 bases between. The CDR3 consists of 13 residues. CDR1 ENHRY and CDR2 SYGVKD come from the germline V gene. As DNA, the CDR3 is TGTGCCATCTCGAACAGGGCCTACTACGAGCAGTACTTC. The encoded protein is CAISNRAYYEQYF.

The chain joins TRBV10-3 to TRBJ2-7, with 14 bases fitting TRBD2. CDR1 ENHRY and CDR2 SYGVKD come from the germline V gene. The length of the CDR3 is 15 residues. V lost 10 bases and J lost 3; bases outside the gene matches: 8. CDR3 nucleotides: TGTGCCAGCCGTCCCGGGACTAGCGGGGGCTACGAGCAGTACTTC. This encodes CASRPGTSGGYEQYF.

This clonotype was detected ten times or more. This chain links TRBV6-6 with TRBJ1-1, with D tentatively TRBD1 (5 bases). V was cut by 7 bases and J by 1 base, with 13 bases left in between. This CDR3 is 14 amino acids long. Looked up from germline, CDR1 is MNHNY and CDR2 is SVGAGI (reference sequence). CDR3 nucleotides: TGTGCCAGCACCCTGGGGCCGGGGAACACTGAAGCTTTCTTT. It codes for CASTLGPGNTEAFF.

This clonotype was seen once. The chain employs TRBV25-1 and TRBJ1-2; TRBD1 agrees at 7 bases. Looked up from germline, CDR1 is MGHDK and CDR2 is SYGVNS. The CDR3 runs to 15 residues. Germline trimming cut 0 bases from V and 7 bases from J; bases unmatched to any gene: 8. CDR3 in amino acids: CASSEYCTGVSGYTF. CDR3 nucleotides: TGTGCCAGCAGTGAATATTGTACAGGGGTGTCTGGCTACACCTTC.

Many counts were recorded for this clonotype. The chain is built from TRBV25-1 and TRBJ2-7; TRBD2 aligns across 10 bases. CDR1 is MGHDK, CDR2 SYGVNS, per germline. The CDR3 is 18 residues long. J gave up 5 bases and V 2 bases, and 15 bases lay outside the gene matches. The CDR3 loop reads CASSESRLSSGRADEQYF. CDR3 DNA sequence: TGTGCCAGCAGTGAAAGTCGACTGTCTAGCGGGAGAGCAGACGAGCAGTACTTC.

This clonotype was seen many times. The V call is TRBV7-8, the J call TRBJ2-5; D may be TRBD1 or TRBD2 (5 bases each). CDR3 length equals 16 residues. Trimming removed 1 base from V and 0 bases from J, with 12 bases in between. Per the germline V gene, CDR1 is SGHVS and CDR2 is FQNEAQ. The CDR3 loop reads CASSLVGTSYQETQYF. The CDR3 nucleotides are TGTGCCAGCAGCTTAGTGGGGACCTCGTACCAAGAGACCCAGTACTTC.

CDR3 protein: CASSLNEVGVGNEQFF. CDR3 coding DNA: TGTGCCAGCAGCTTAAACGAGGTGGGAGTAGGCAATGAGCAGTTCTTC. V usage is TRBV7-6 and J usage is TRBJ2-1; D possibly corresponds to TRBD2 (5 bases). Trimming removed 2 bases at V and 6 bases at J, with 17 bases between. The CDR3 has 16 amino acids. Germline assignment: CDR1 SGHVS and CDR2 FNYEAQ.

V gene TRBV12-3 or TRBV12-4 combines with J gene TRBJ1-2; no reliable D call. The CDR3 spans 13 residues. V lost 4 bases and J 7 bases, leaving 13 bases between the germline ends. CDR3 DNA: TGTGCCAGCAGTTCCCTTGGGAGGTCTGGCTACACCTTC. Encoded protein: CASSSLGRSGYTF.

This clonotype appeared many times. The rearrangement uses TRBV9 and TRBJ2-2; D not resolved. Germline V gene sequence: CDR1 SGDLS, CDR2 YYNGEE. The CDR3 runs to 13 residues. Trimming removed 0 bases from V and 7 bases from J, with 7 bases in between. CDR3 sequence: CASSVGLGGELFF. CDR3 in DNA: TGTGCCAGCAGCGTAGGGTTAGGCGGGGAGCTGTTTTTT.

This clonotype was counted at least ten times. This chain joins TRBV9 and TRBJ2-7, with D possibly TRBD2 on 6 matching bases. Trimming took 0 bases from V and 2 from J, leaving 12 bases between them. Germline loops: CDR1 SGDLS, CDR2 YYNGEE. This CDR3 region has 15 residues. CDR3 bases: TGTGCCAGCAGCGTAGATAGCGGAGGGACCTACGAGCAGTACTTC. Amino acid sequence: CASSVDSGGTYEQYF.

This clonotype has just one count. The chain employs TRBV7-8 and TRBJ2-7; 8 bases are shared with TRBD1. Germline V CDR1 and CDR2: SGHVS, FQNEAQ. The CDR3 runs to 14 residues. The ends lost 5 bases at V and 2 bases at J; junction bases unmatched: 5. The CDR3 spells CASSPGGSAYEQYF. The CDR3 nucleotides are TGTGCCAGCAGCCCAGGGGGCAGCGCCTACGAGCAGTACTTC.

The table lists this clonotype with many counts. The chain has TRBV7-2 and TRBJ1-5; D ambiguous. The germline V and J ends were trimmed by 3 bases and 1 base, with 10 bases remaining between them. CDR3 length: 15 residues. In germline, CDR1 is SGHTA, CDR2 FQGNSA. CDR3: CASSLTQTSNQPQHF. The CDR3 nucleotides read TGTGCCAGCAGCTTGACACAGACAAGCAATCAGCCCCAGCATTTT. Complete variable domain (other parts from reference TRBV7-2 and TRBJ1-5): GAGVSQSPSNKVTEKGKDVELRCDPISGHTALYWYRQSLGQGLEFLIYFQGNSAPDKSGLPSDRFSAERTGGSVSTLTIQRTQQEDSAVYLCASSLTQTSNQPQHFGDGTRLSIL.

The CDR3 DNA sequence: TGTGCCGTCCGGGAGAGTTGGGGCTACACCTTC. Translation: CAVRESWGYTF. The chain joins TRBV2 to TRBJ1-2; D not certain. The germline V and J ends were trimmed by 11 bases and 8 bases, with 15 bases remaining between them. CDR1 is SNHLY and CDR2 is FYNNEI in the germline V gene. CDR3 length: 11 amino acids.

This clonotype has just a few counts. This chain connects TRBV7-9 to TRBJ1-2; D not certain. Trimming pared 5 bases from V and 10 bases from J, leaving 17 bases between. The CDR3 extends over 13 amino acids. Germline V gives CDR1 SEHNR, CDR2 FQNEAQ (reference sequence). CDR3 region: CASSRLEAGYYTF. DNA for the CDR3: TGTGCCAGCAGCCGACTGGAGGCTGGATACTACACCTTC.

The sample holds many counts of this clonotype. It may be a read error: a sequence one base away is much more abundant. The genes are TRBV20-1 and TRBJ1-1; D unresolved. Germline CDR1 reads DFQATT; CDR2 reads SNEGSKA (reference sequence). This CDR3 has 11 residues. The V end was cut by 2 bases, the J end by 1 base, with 2 bases between. CDR3 sequence: CSARKNTEAFF. DNA of the CDR3: TGCAGTGCTAGAAAGAACACTGAAGCTTTCTTT.

The gene calls are TRBV7-2 and TRBJ2-7; D remains ambiguous. CDR1 and CDR2 from the germline V gene are SGHTA and FQGNSA. The CDR3 contains 13 residues. The V end was cut by 5 bases, the J end by 3 bases, with 11 bases between. CDR3 sequence: CASSRNALYEQYF. As DNA, the CDR3 is TGTGCCAGCAGCAGGAACGCACTCTACGAGCAGTACTTC.

A remark on this clonotype: A much larger clone sits a single nucleotide away, making a read error possible. The chain joins TRBV9 to TRBJ1-1; 9 bases match TRBD1. The CDR3 covers 17 residues. The germline gives CDR1 SGDLS, CDR2 YYNGEE. CDR3 DNA: TGTGCCAGCAGCGCCCGGGACAGGGCCCATCGGGACACTGAAACTTTCTTT. This encodes CASSARDRAHRDTETFF.

The chain is built from TRBV25-1 and TRBJ2-3, with D perhaps TRBD2 (7 bases). Germline V gives CDR1 MGHDK, CDR2 SYGVNS. V lost 8 bases and J 2 bases, leaving 14 bases between the germline ends. The CDR3 is made up of 14 amino acids. CDR3 residues: CASVGGQATDTQYF. CDR3 sequence (DNA): TGTGCCAGCGTGGGGGGGCAGGCCACAGATACGCAGTATTTT.

This clonotype was observed many times. The chain joins TRBV2 to TRBJ1-6; 9 nucleotides match TRBD1. CDR3 length: 14 residues. Germline V gene data show CDR1 as SNHLY and CDR2 as FYNNEI. The V segment lost 5 bases and the J segment 9 bases; nucleotides outside the gene matches: 5. This CDR3 is CASSSGTGSSPLHF. DNA of the CDR3: TGTGCCAGCAGTTCCGGGACAGGGAGTTCACCCCTCCACTTT. Supplemented by reference TRBV2 and TRBJ1-6, the full variable domain reads EPEVTQTPSHQVTQMGQEVILRCVPISNHLYFYWYRQILGQKVEFLVSFYNNEISEKSEIFDDQFSVERPDGSNFTLKIRSTKLEDSAMYFCASSSGTGSSPLHFGNGTRLTVT.

The chain couples TRBV20-1 to TRBJ1-5; TRBD1 is a possible D gene (5 bases). The V gene lost 3 bases and the J gene lost 5 bases, with 11 bases spanning the gap. The CDR3 spans 13 residues. The germline CDR1 and CDR2 sequences are DFQATT and SNEGSKA (reference sequence). The CDR3, as DNA: TGCAGTGCTAGTGGGGGGGGGGATCAGCCCCAGCATTTT. The encoded protein is CSASGGGDQPQHF.

This clonotype was detected many times. V is TRBV7-9 and J is TRBJ2-2; D remains ambiguous. The CDR3 consists of 13 residues. Germline lookup yields CDR1 SEHNR and CDR2 FQNEAQ (reference sequence). V was cut by 2 bases and J by 4 bases, with 5 bases left in between. CDR3 protein: CASSLRTTGELFF. DNA of the CDR3: TGTGCCAGCAGCTTACGGACCACCGGGGAGCTGTTTTTT.

This clonotype came up once. A much more abundant neighbour one base away suggests this may be a read error. The genes are TRBV2 and TRBJ2-2; D possibly corresponds to TRBD2 (7 bases). The CDR3 is made up of 14 amino acids. CDR1 is SNHLY and CDR2 is FYNNEI in the germline V gene. For the CDR3, the DNA is TGTGCCATCAGTGAGGGGGGGCCGGCCGAGGAGCTGTTTTTT. This codes for CAISEGGPAEELFF.

This rearrangement joins TRBV9 to TRBJ2-3; D is perhaps TRBD1 or TRBD2 (5 bases each). The CDR3 totals 15 residues. CDR1 is SGDLS, CDR2 YYNGEE, per germline. Trimming left V 6 bases short and J 2 bases short, with 16 bases between. Here the CDR3 DNA reads TGTGCCAGCAACCTTAGGGGAGCATACACAGATACGCAGTATTTT. It specifies CASNLRGAYTDTQYF.

This clonotype was picked up a small number of times. Relative to the germline gene, one junction end is altered; a read error may explain this. This CDR3 reads CASSYWATDLPYGYTF. The CDR3 DNA reads as TGTGCCAGCAGTTATTGGGCGACAGACCTGCCCTATGGCTACACCTTC. The rearrangement joins TRBV10-3 to TRBJ1-2; TRBD1 is a possible D gene (5 bases). The CDR3 is 16 amino acids. Germline CDR1 ENHRY, CDR2 SYGVKD.

This clonotype was observed many times. The J gene is TRBJ2-5, the V gene TRBV7-9, with TRBD2 identical over 10 bases. The CDR3 totals 17 residues. The junction had 7 bases not matched to a gene; V was cut back by 1 base and J by 2 bases. Germline loops: CDR1 SEHNR, CDR2 FQNEAQ (reference sequence). The CDR3 reads CASSLGRSGGPQETQYF. In nucleotides, the CDR3 is TGTGCCAGCAGCTTAGGGCGTAGCGGGGGGCCACAAGAGACCCAGTACTTC.